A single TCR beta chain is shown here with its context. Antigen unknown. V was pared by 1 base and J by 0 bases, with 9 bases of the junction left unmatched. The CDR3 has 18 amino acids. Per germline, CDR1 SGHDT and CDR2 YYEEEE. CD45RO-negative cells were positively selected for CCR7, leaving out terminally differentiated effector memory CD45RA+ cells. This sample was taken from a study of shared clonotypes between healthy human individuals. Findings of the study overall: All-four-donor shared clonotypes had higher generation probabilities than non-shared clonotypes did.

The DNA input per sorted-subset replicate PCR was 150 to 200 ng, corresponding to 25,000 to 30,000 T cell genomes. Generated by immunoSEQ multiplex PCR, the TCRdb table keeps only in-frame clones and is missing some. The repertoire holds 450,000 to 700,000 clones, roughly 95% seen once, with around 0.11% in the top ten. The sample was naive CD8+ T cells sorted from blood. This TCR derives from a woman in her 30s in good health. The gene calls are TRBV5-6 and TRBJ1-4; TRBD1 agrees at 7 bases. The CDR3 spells CASSLLQGIVSTNEKLFF. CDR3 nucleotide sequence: TGTGCCAGCAGCTTGTTACAGGGGATCGTATCAACTAATGAAAAACTGTTTTTT.